The present TCR beta chain was sequenced within a study of identical twins (dated by TCRdb to about 2016). Some background on the complete study: TCR alpha and beta repertoires from monozygotic twins, unrelated adults of various ages and cord blood were deep-sequenced to test whether fetal clonotypes persist. Replicate twin experiments were performed at different times using different library preparation protocols to rule out contamination. Overall study results and their limits: Compared with coincidental sharing between unrelated individuals, out-of-frame TCR alpha sequences shared between twins showed an excess of sequences with low generation probability. In beta out-of-frame sequences, excess twin sharing was weaker, because having fewer shared sequences lowered the signal-to-noise ratio. Zero-insertion analyses could be partly confounded by invariant T cells such as MAIT and iNKT, though diverse VJ usage argued against such confounding for most clonotypes. Fewer insertions were carried by abundant cord blood beta clonotypes, a similar but weaker trend appeared in young adult naive repertoires, and no such trend appeared in memory repertoires. Recombination models systematically underestimated out-of-frame TCR alpha sharing in monozygotic twins but agreed with sharing between unrelated individuals. Because the same donors could not be followed over many years, conclusions were based on cross-sectional statistical analysis.

This clonotype was counted at least ten times. Its antigen is still unknown. The sample holds no much larger clone one base away, and base qualities are not on file. Every donor in the study was a healthy Caucasian. The twin cohort consisted of three pairs of female monozygotic twins, all aged roughly 18 to 30 years. Peripheral blood mononuclear cells were the source from which RNA for the TCR libraries was isolated. Library preparation employed 5' RACE. For sequencing, an Illumina HiSeq 2000 was employed. Template switching added a universal primer binding site, and the final cDNA carried a unique molecular identifier that allowed TCR cDNA molecules to be counted accurately. First-strand cDNA for TCR alpha and beta chains was synthesized from specific primers in the conserved constant-segment region. To control for contamination, each cDNA library was double barcoded with a SMART-Mk sample barcode plus Illumina barcodes. TruSeq adapter sequences and Illumina sample barcodes were added in two successive PCR steps. Sequencing of the TCR alpha and beta cDNA libraries was done on the Illumina HiSeq platform using custom primers. In the paper's pipeline: MiGEC was used to process raw reads and extract unique molecular identifiers, and MiXCR was used to find CDR3 positions. For each individual, recombination models were inferred using an EM algorithm with the repgenHMM and IGoR tools. Shared clonotype analysis was performed with the tcR package in R, normalizing sharing by the product of cloneset sizes. Out-of-frame nonproductive sequences were analyzed to study raw recombination free of thymic and clonal selection effects. TCRdb reworked the public reads: Q25 trimming with fastp, MiXCR clone assembly, productive beta chains retained. Rows with one shared CDR3 protein collapse into an entry with the most common genes and DNA. The V and J calls were not made by the authors but by TCRdb's processing. For this sample there are 570,000 or so distinct CDR3 sequences; 7.5% to 10% appear just once. The top ten constitute roughly 3% of the sample.

The sample also formed part of further work on yellow fever vaccine responses in identical twins. From that second study: The T cell response to vaccination in identical twins was reported by the authors to appear partly convergent and partly personalized. Focusing on identical twins, the study followed the T cell clones that responded to the vaccine, and did so with precision.

The receptor was isolated from a woman aged 18-29 years in good health. Source material: PBMCs.

This receptor has the CDR3 CASSVGLASEQYF. The nucleotides read TGTGCCAGCAGCGTAGGTCTAGCGAGCGAGCAGTACTTC. The chain was built from TRBV9 and TRBJ2-7; a weak D assignment points to TRBD2 (6 bases agree). The germline ends are 10 bases apart after V is trimmed by 0 bases and J by 6 bases. Via the germline V gene, CDR1 is SGDLS and CDR2 YYNGEE. The CDR3 contains 13 residues, cysteine and phenylalanine counted. Solely the CDR3 DNA is kept, with 39 bases framed from the first base.